The 7 T cell receptor beta chains listed next were all sequenced from one sample in a study of siplizumab effects on memory and regulatory T cells. TCRdb's table, derived via immunoSEQ multiplex PCR, lists solely in-frame clones and lacks some. This sample has about 50,000 clones, with roughly 87% found just once. The sample consisted of naive CD8+ T cells sorted from blood. The receptors derive from a human donor in good health.

The chain links TRBV27 to TRBJ2-3, with 7 bases fitting TRBD2. This CDR3 comprises 17 residues. Germline V gene sequence: CDR1 MNHEY, CDR2 SMNVEV (reference sequence). V dropped 5 bases and J dropped 0; count of bases not matched to a gene: 11. The CDR3 DNA is TGTGCCAGCAGTACGTTCCTTAGCGGGCAGAGCACAGATACGCAGTATTTT. Translation: CASSTFLSGQSTDTQYF.

This clone was seen a single time. One end of the junction varies from germline; a read error may be responsible. The rearrangement uses TRBV19 and TRBJ1-1, with 9 bases fitting TRBD1. The length of the CDR3 is 13 residues. Germline assignment: CDR1 LNHDA and CDR2 SQIVND (reference sequence). This chain's CDR3 is CASNIQGATEAFF. As DNA, the CDR3 is TGTGCCAGTAATATACAGGGGGCCACTGAAGCTTTCTTT.

CDR3 sequence: CASSTEMDPTDTQYF. The CDR3 DNA is TGCGCCAGCAGCACCGAAATGGACCCCACAGATACGCAGTATTTT. The chain uses TRBV5-1 and TRBJ2-3; D ambiguous. Trimming removed 4 bases from V and 2 bases from J, with 14 bases in between. Looked up from germline, CDR1 is SGHRS and CDR2 is YFSETQ. This CDR3 region has 15 residues.

This rearrangement joins TRBV29-1 to TRBJ2-7; possibly TRBD2 for D (6 bases). The germline V gene has CDR1 SQVTM and CDR2 ANQGSEA. There are 12 residues in the CDR3. The V end was cut by 7 bases, the J end by 2 bases, with 12 bases between. This CDR3 reads CSGGDGPYEQYF. CDR3 DNA: TGCAGCGGGGGGGACGGACCCTACGAGCAGTACTTC.

J is TRBJ2-2 and V is TRBV7-2; tentatively, D is TRBD1 (6 bases). V lost 1 base and J lost 5, with 11 bases in between. Germline values: CDR1 SGHTA, CDR2 FQGNSA. This CDR3 spans 15 amino acids. CDR3 DNA sequence: TGTGCCAGCAGCTTAGATTGGACAGCTACCGGGGAGCTGTTTTTT. Its protein product is CASSLDWTATGELFF.

This clone was found a few times. J is TRBJ1-2 and V is TRBV7-9; tentatively, D is TRBD1 (6 bases). Germline CDR1 reads SEHNR; CDR2 reads FQNEAQ (reference sequence). The V and J ends lost 5 bases and 7 bases respectively, with 11 bases between them. The CDR3 contains 12 residues. CDR3 DNA sequence: TGTGCCAGCAGCCCAGACAGGACTGGCTACACCTTC. Amino acids: CASSPDRTGYTF.

The chain combines TRBV27 with TRBJ2-7; 9 bases are a match to TRBD1. V lost 5 bases to trimming and J lost 1 base; unmatched junction nucleotides: 6. Germline CDR1 and CDR2: MNHEY and SMNVEV (reference sequence). The CDR3 contains 15 residues. In nucleotides, the CDR3 is TGTGCCAGCAGTGAAATACAGGGGGCATCCTACGAGCAGTACTTC. Protein: CASSEIQGASYEQYF.